The 15 T cell receptor beta chains below were found in one sample sequenced in a study of beta chain features in type 1 diabetes. Their antigen targets remain unknown. Study observations and caveats: TCRB CDR3 length was moderately but significantly reduced in all four CD4+ subsets of Type 1 diabetes patients.

cDNA synthesis used the whole RNA isolate, giving expressed TCRB sequences. TCRdb's table, derived via immunoSEQ multiplex PCR, lists solely in-frame clones and lacks some. The sample has 600,000 to 700,000 clones; 9.5% to 15% are singletons. Sequences were obtained from naive CD4+ T cells from blood. These receptors originate from a man younger than 45 with type 1 diabetes.

The J gene is TRBJ1-3, the V gene TRBV5-1; D is ambiguous. The CDR3 contains 16 residues. Germline assignment: CDR1 SGHRS and CDR2 YFSETQ. Trimming took 2 bases from V and 0 from J, leaving 12 bases between them. CDR3 residues: CASSLISSDSGNTIYF. The CDR3 nucleotides are TGCGCCAGCAGCTTAATAAGCTCAGACTCTGGAAACACCATATATTTT.

The rearrangement uses TRBV30 and TRBJ1-5; possibly TRBD1 for D (6 bases). Trimming pared 2 bases from V and 0 bases from J, leaving 11 bases between. CDR1 GTSNPN and CDR2 SVGIG come from the germline V gene (reference sequence). The CDR3 contains 15 residues. The CDR3: CAWSLGQTSNQPQHF. The CDR3 coding sequence is TGTGCCTGGAGTCTAGGACAGACTAGCAATCAGCCCCAGCATTTT.

This chain links TRBV5-1 with TRBJ2-5, with 7 bases matching TRBD2. The ends lost 5 bases at V and 5 bases at J; junction bases unmatched: 3. The germline gives CDR1 SGHRS, CDR2 YFSETQ. The CDR3 length is 12 residues. The CDR3 region is CASRSSGETQYF. The CDR3 DNA reads as TGCGCCAGCAGAAGTAGCGGGGAGACCCAGTACTTC.

The sample holds a few counts of this clone. V usage is TRBV6-1 and J usage is TRBJ2-1; TRBD2 matches 10 bases. CDR1 is MNHNS, CDR2 SASEGT, per germline. The ends lost 1 base at V and 7 bases at J; junction bases unmatched: 4. CDR3 length: 15 amino acids. CDR3 nucleotides: TGTGCCAGCAGTGAAGGAACTAGCGGGGCGAATGAGCAGTTCTTC. This translates into CASSEGTSGANEQFF.

This clone was counted only a few times. This sample also contains other DNA sequences that code for the same CDR3. This chain uses TRBV6-5 with TRBJ2-7; D not resolved. V was cut by 0 bases and J by 4 bases, with 10 bases left in between. Germline lookup yields CDR1 MNHEY and CDR2 SVGAGI. The CDR3 has 14 residues. CDR3 coding DNA: TGTGCCAGCAGTTACTCTAGGTCCTCGTACGAGCAGTACTTC. The encoded protein is CASSYSRSSYEQYF.

This clone occurred a few times. The gene calls are TRBV29-1 and TRBJ2-5; 10 bases are a match to TRBD2. Unmatched junction bases numbered 8, after V lost 2 bases and J lost 8 bases. The CDR3 length is 14 residues. CDR1 and CDR2 from the germline V gene are SQVTM and ANQGSEA. The CDR3 spells CSVEIPSGGITQYF. CDR3 bases: TGCAGCGTTGAAATCCCTAGCGGGGGCATAACCCAGTACTTC.

In its sample, this clone was seen a few times. V and J are TRBV29-1 and TRBJ1-1; D may be TRBD1 (5 bases). Trimming stripped 4 bases from V and 3 bases from J, with 12 bases between. The CDR3 length is 13 residues. Looked up from germline, CDR1 is SQVTM and CDR2 is ANQGSEA. The CDR3: CSVAVAGDTEAFF. CDR3 bases: TGCAGCGTTGCCGTGGCGGGGGACACTGAAGCTTTCTTT.

This clone was detected a few times. V is TRBV5-1 and J is TRBJ2-3; D perhaps matches TRBD2 (6 bases). In germline, CDR1 is SGHRS, CDR2 YFSETQ. Trimming took off 6 bases at V and 2 bases at J, with 13 bases between the two ends. The CDR3 length is 14 residues. CDR3 sequence (DNA): TGCGCCAGCAATGCGGCGGGGTACACAGATACGCAGTATTTT. Protein product: CASNAAGYTDTQYF.

The V and J genes are TRBV4-1 and TRBJ2-5; 8 bases map to TRBD1. Germline CDR1 MGHRA, CDR2 YSYEKL. V shed 0 bases and J 5 bases; nucleotides not matched to a gene: 14. CDR3 size: 18 residues. The CDR3 DNA reads as TGCGCCAGCAGCCAAGATAGGACGAGACAGGGGATAAGCGAGACCCAGTACTTC. It is translated as CASSQDRTRQGISETQYF.

J is TRBJ1-4 and V is TRBV14, with 9 bases matching TRBD1. Per the germline V gene, CDR1 is SGHDN and CDR2 is FVKESK. The trim removed 2 bases at V and 8 bases at J, leaving 12 bases unmatched. The CDR3 loop spans 17 amino acids. Here the CDR3 reads CASSQLGTGLMKEKLFF. The CDR3 DNA reads TGTGCCAGCAGCCAATTGGGGACAGGGCTAATGAAGGAAAAACTGTTTTTT.

This clone was picked up a small number of times. The rearrangement uses TRBV28 and TRBJ2-2; 8 nucleotides line up with TRBD1. The germline CDR1 and CDR2 sequences are MDHEN and SYDVKM. CDR3 length: 14 residues. J lost 8 bases, V lost 7 bases, and 9 bases had no gene match. The CDR3 nucleotides are TGTGCCAGCACCAACGGACAGGGTACAGGGGAGCTGTTTTTT. This encodes CASTNGQGTGELFF. The variable domain in full, completed from reference TRBV28 and TRBJ2-2, reads DVKVTQSSRYLVKRTGEKVFLECVQDMDHENMFWYRQDPGLGLRLIYFSYDVKMKEKGDIPEGYSVSREKKERFSLILESASTNQTSMYLCASTNGQGTGELFFGEGSRLTVL.

The chain recombines TRBV5-1 with TRBJ1-4, with 7 nucleotides matching TRBD1. Unmatched junction bases numbered 17, after V lost 4 bases and J lost 8 bases. The germline CDR1 and CDR2 sequences are SGHRS and YFSETQ. This CDR3 region has 17 residues. The CDR3 DNA follows: TGCGCCAGCAGCAGGGCGCCGACAGGGTCATCGGAGGAAAAACTGTTTTTT. This encodes CASSRAPTGSSEEKLFF.

The V gene is TRBV6-5, the J gene TRBJ1-6; D is unresolved. Deletions cut 3 bases from V and 11 bases from J, with 17 bases between. The CDR3 is 15 amino acids. The germline V gene has CDR1 MNHEY and CDR2 SVGAGI. The CDR3 protein is CASSYWGARPAPLHF. In DNA form, the CDR3 reads TGTGCCAGCAGTTATTGGGGTGCCCGACCGGCACCCCTCCACTTT.

This clone was counted a few times. V gene TRBV18 combines with J gene TRBJ1-4; D is ambiguous. The length of the CDR3 is 15 residues. Germline assignment: CDR1 KGHSH and CDR2 LQKENI. Trimming left V 0 bases short and J 6 bases short, with 11 bases between. The DNA for the CDR3 is TGTGCCAGCTCACCACCGACCCGCACGGATGAAAAACTGTTTTTT. Amino acid sequence: CASSPPTRTDEKLFF.

V usage is TRBV13 and J usage is TRBJ1-6, with TRBD1 as a possible D gene (5 bases). Trimming cost V 2 bases and J 6 bases, with 11 bases left between them. This CDR3 region has 15 residues. Germline values: CDR1 PRHDT, CDR2 FYEKMQ (reference sequence). DNA of the CDR3: TGTGCCAGCAGCTTAAAAGGGGCGTTTAATTCACCCCTCCACTTT. This sequence encodes CASSLKGAFNSPLHF.